This T cell receptor (beta chain) was found in a study of T cells in Graves' hyperthyroidism and ophthalmopathy. CDR3 length: 13 residues. Germline CDR1 DFQATT, CDR2 SNEGSKA (reference sequence). Trimming pared 0 bases from V and 5 bases from J, leaving 10 bases between. This clonotype has only a few counts. TCR beta CDR3 sequences were amplified from RNA transcripts. In the first-round RT-PCR of the TCR CDR3, the HTBI primer set was used. TCRdb ran MiXCR on the multiplex PCR reads and lists one entry per CDR3 protein. The sample lists roughly 580,000 distinct CDR3 sequences, around 42% seen once, with just under 8.5% in the top ten.

The origin of this receptor is a woman aged 18-35 years with Graves' hyperthyroidism. The chain joins TRBV20-1 to TRBJ2-5; D gene uncertain. The sequenced material came from peripheral blood or thyroid tissue (not recorded which). For the CDR3, the DNA is TGCAGTGCTAGAGATACAATGTGGGAGACCCAGTACTTC. Its translation is CSARDTMWETQYF.